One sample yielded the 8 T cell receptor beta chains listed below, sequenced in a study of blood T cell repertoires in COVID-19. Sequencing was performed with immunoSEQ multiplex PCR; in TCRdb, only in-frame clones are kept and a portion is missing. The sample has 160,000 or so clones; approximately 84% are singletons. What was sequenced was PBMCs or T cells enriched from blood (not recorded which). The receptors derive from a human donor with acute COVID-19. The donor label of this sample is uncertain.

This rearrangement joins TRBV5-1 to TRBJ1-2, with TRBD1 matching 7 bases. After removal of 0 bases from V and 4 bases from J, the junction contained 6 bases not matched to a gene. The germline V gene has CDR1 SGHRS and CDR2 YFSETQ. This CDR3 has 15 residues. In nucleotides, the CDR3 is TGCGCCAGCAGCTTGGGACAGGGAGGTAGCTATGGCTACACCTTC. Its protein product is CASSLGQGGSYGYTF.

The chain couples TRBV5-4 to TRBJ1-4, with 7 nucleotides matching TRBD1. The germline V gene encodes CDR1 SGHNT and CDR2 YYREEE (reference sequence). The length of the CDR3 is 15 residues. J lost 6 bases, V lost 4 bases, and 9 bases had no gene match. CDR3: CASSGGSGGHEKLFF. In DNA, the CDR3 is TGTGCCAGCAGCGGCGGATCAGGGGGACATGAAAAACTGTTTTTT.

CDR3 amino acids: CASSAPEGWGTGELFF. Here the CDR3 DNA reads TGCGCCAGCAGCGCGCCTGAGGGTTGGGGCACCGGGGAGCTGTTTTTT. The chain is built from TRBV5-1 and TRBJ2-2, with D possibly TRBD2 on 5 matching bases. Germline V gene lookup returns CDR1 SGHRS and CDR2 YFSETQ. V lost 4 bases and J 4 bases, leaving 17 bases between the germline ends. This CDR3 region has 16 residues. The full variable domain, with the rest looked up from reference TRBV5-1 and TRBJ2-2, is KAGVTQTPRYLIKTRGQQVTLSCSPISGHRSVSWYQQTPGQGLQFLFEYFSETQRNKGNFPGRFSGRQFSNSRSEMNVSTLELGDSALYLCASSAPEGWGTGELFFGEGSRLTVL.

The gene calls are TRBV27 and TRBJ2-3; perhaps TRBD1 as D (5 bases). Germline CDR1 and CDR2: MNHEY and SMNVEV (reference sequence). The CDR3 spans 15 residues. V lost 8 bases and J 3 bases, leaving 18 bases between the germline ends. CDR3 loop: CASRLDTLGTDTQYF. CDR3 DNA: TGTGCCAGCCGCTTGGACACCCTTGGGACAGATACGCAGTATTTT.

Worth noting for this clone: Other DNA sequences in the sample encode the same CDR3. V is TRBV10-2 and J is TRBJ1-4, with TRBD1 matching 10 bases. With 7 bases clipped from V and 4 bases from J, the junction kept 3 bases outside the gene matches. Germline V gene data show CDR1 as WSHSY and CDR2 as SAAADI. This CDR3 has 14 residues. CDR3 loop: CASKTGGLNEKLFF. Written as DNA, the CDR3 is TGCGCCAGCAAGACAGGGGGCCTTAATGAAAAACTGTTTTTT.

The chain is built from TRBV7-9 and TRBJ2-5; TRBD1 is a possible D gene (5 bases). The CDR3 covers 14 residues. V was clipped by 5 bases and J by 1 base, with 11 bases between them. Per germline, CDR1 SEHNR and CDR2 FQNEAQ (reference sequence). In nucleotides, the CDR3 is TGTGCCAGCAGCCCAACAGGCACCCAAGAGACCCAGTACTTC. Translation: CASSPTGTQETQYF.

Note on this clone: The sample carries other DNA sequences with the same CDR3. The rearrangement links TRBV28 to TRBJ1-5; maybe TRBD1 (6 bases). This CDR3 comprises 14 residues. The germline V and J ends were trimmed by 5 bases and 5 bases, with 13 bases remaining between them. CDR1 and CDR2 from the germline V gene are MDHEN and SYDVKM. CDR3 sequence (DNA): TGTGCCAGCAGTCCCCCGGACAGATATCAGCCCCAGCATTTT. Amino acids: CASSPPDRYQPQHF. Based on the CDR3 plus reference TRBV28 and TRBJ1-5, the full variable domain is DVKVTQSSRYLVKRTGEKVFLECVQDMDHENMFWYRQDPGLGLRLIYFSYDVKMKEKGDIPEGYSVSREKKERFSLILESASTNQTSMYLCASSPPDRYQPQHFGDGTRLSIL.

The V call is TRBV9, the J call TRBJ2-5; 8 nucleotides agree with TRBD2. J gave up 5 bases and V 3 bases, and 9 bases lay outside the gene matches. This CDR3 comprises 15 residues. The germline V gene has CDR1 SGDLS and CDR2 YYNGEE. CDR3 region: CASSATTSVFETQYF. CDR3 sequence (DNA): TGTGCCAGCAGCGCAACGACTAGCGTCTTTGAGACCCAGTACTTC.